Listed below are T cell receptor beta chains from one sample, sequenced in a study of blood T cells in healthy people across ages. TCRdb ran MiXCR on the 5' RACE reads and lists one entry per CDR3 protein. This sample yields 1.5 million to 2 million distinct CDR3 sequences, of which approximately 50% are seen a single time; less than 2.5% belongs to the top ten. Sequenced sample: blood. The receptors stem from a woman between 35 and 50 years old in good health. CDR3s include the opening cysteine and the closing phenylalanine or tryptophan. Fields, in order: V gene, clone size, D gene, J gene, CDR3 protein, CDR3 DNA. The D gene is left open where the match is weak. The size of a clone is reported for some rows only, either as once, few or many, or as a class for expanded clones.

v_call: TRBV18
clone_size: NA
d_call: NA
j_call: TRBJ2-7
cdr3_aa: CASSPPGRVDEQYF
cdr3_nt: TGTGCCAGCTCACCACCAGGCAGGGTTGACGAGCAGTACTTC

v_call: TRBV5-1
clone_size: NA
d_call: TRBD1
j_call: TRBJ1-2
cdr3_aa: CASSAGTAGPDGYTF
cdr3_nt: TGCGCCAGCAGCGCGGGGACAGCCGGTCCCGATGGCTACACCTTC

v_call: TRBV7-2
clone_size: NA
d_call: NA
j_call: TRBJ2-1
cdr3_aa: CASSLGQAQVQFF
cdr3_nt: TGTGCCAGCAGCTTAGGGCAGGCCCAAGTGCAGTTCTTC

v_call: TRBV7-8
clone_size: once
d_call: NA
j_call: TRBJ2-7
cdr3_aa: CASSWIRGASHEQYF
cdr3_nt: TGTGCCAGCAGCTGGATACGAGGGGCATCCCACGAGCAGTACTTC

v_call: TRBV19
clone_size: NA
d_call: TRBD1
j_call: TRBJ2-3
cdr3_aa: CASSIGSDRGTDTQYF
cdr3_nt: TGTGCCAGTAGTATAGGATCGGACAGGGGCACAGATACGCAGTATTTT

v_call: TRBV6-5
clone_size: NA
d_call: NA
j_call: TRBJ1-1
cdr3_aa: CASSEERGRTEAFF
cdr3_nt: TGTGCCAGCAGCGAGGAGAGGGGAAGGACTGAAGCTTTCTTT

v_call: TRBV5-1
clone_size: NA
d_call: NA
j_call: TRBJ1-2
cdr3_aa: CASSLDWDGYTF
cdr3_nt: TGCGCCAGCAGCTTGGATTGGGATGGCTACACCTTC

v_call: TRBV14
clone_size: NA
d_call: NA
j_call: TRBJ1-2
cdr3_aa: CASSQQYGDGYTF
cdr3_nt: TGTGCCAGCAGCCAACAATACGGGGATGGCTACACCTTC

v_call: TRBV5-1
clone_size: NA
d_call: TRBD2
j_call: TRBJ2-7
cdr3_aa: CASSLGWGLDVYEQYF
cdr3_nt: TGCGCCAGCAGCTTGGGGTGGGGACTAGACGTCTACGAGCAGTACTTC

v_call: TRBV5-6
clone_size: NA
d_call: TRBD2
j_call: TRBJ2-1
cdr3_aa: CASSQSFLAGGPNEQFF
cdr3_nt: TGTGCCAGCAGCCAGTCCTTCCTAGCGGGGGGGCCAAATGAGCAGTTCTTC

v_call: TRBV5-5
clone_size: NA
d_call: TRBD2
j_call: TRBJ2-5
cdr3_aa: CASSLALAGGGEQYF
cdr3_nt: TGTGCCAGCAGCTTGGCGCTAGCGGGGGGTGGTGAGCAGTACTTC

v_call: TRBV27
clone_size: NA
d_call: NA
j_call: TRBJ2-1
cdr3_aa: CASSLVRPDWNEQFF
cdr3_nt: TGTGCCAGCAGTTTAGTAAGGCCCGACTGGAATGAGCAGTTCTTC

v_call: TRBV7-2
clone_size: NA
d_call: NA
j_call: TRBJ2-1
cdr3_aa: CASSLDGESHNEQFF
cdr3_nt: TGTGCCAGCAGCCTTGACGGGGAGTCCCACAATGAGCAGTTCTTC

v_call: TRBV6-2/TRBV6-3
clone_size: NA
d_call: TRBD1
j_call: TRBJ1-2
cdr3_aa: CASRSLHGTGDGYTF
cdr3_nt: TGTGCCAGCAGGAGTCTCCACGGGACAGGGGACGGCTACACCTTC

v_call: TRBV11-2
clone_size: NA
d_call: NA
j_call: TRBJ2-5
cdr3_aa: CASSSTDARETQYF
cdr3_nt: TGTGCCAGCAGCTCGACAGATGCCCGGGAGACCCAGTACTTC

v_call: TRBV20-1
clone_size: NA
d_call: TRBD1
j_call: TRBJ2-1
cdr3_aa: CSAMGQGTYNEQFF
cdr3_nt: TGCAGTGCGATGGGACAGGGGACCTACAATGAGCAGTTCTTC

v_call: TRBV4-3
clone_size: NA
d_call: NA
j_call: TRBJ2-1
cdr3_aa: CASSQGLPLSSYNEQFF
cdr3_nt: TGCGCCAGCAGCCAAGGTCTTCCCCTGAGCTCCTACAATGAGCAGTTCTTC

v_call: TRBV20-1
clone_size: NA
d_call: TRBD2
j_call: TRBJ2-1
cdr3_aa: CSAQRGSYNEQFF
cdr3_nt: TGCAGTGCGCAGCGGGGCTCCTACAATGAGCAGTTCTTC

v_call: TRBV6-6
clone_size: once
d_call: NA
j_call: TRBJ1-5
cdr3_aa: CASSPRRLGTANQPQHF
cdr3_nt: TGTGCCAGCAGTCCCCGCCGGCTGGGTACTGCGAATCAGCCCCAGCATTTT

v_call: TRBV20-1
clone_size: few
d_call: NA
j_call: TRBJ1-6
cdr3_aa: CSARGDKHSPLHF
cdr3_nt: TGCAGTGCTAGGGGAGACAAGCATTCACCCCTCCACTTT

v_call: TRBV12-3/TRBV12-4
clone_size: many
d_call: NA
j_call: TRBJ2-5
cdr3_aa: CASSLAAGDETQYF
cdr3_nt: TGTGCCAGCAGTTTAGCTGCAGGGGACGAGACCCAGTACTTC

v_call: TRBV2
clone_size: NA
d_call: NA
j_call: TRBJ2-1
cdr3_aa: CASSERVILQETQFF
cdr3_nt: TGTGCCAGCAGTGAACGAGTGATCCTCCAAGAGACCCAGTTCTTC

v_call: TRBV7-8
clone_size: NA
d_call: NA
j_call: TRBJ2-3
cdr3_aa: CASSLGGLLNTDTQYF
cdr3_nt: TGTGCCAGCAGCCTAGGGGGACTACTGAACACAGATACGCAGTATTTT

v_call: TRBV4-1
clone_size: NA
d_call: NA
j_call: TRBJ2-5
cdr3_aa: CASSQDWARPEETQYF
cdr3_nt: TGCGCCAGCAGCCAAGATTGGGCCCGCCCAGAAGAGACCCAGTACTTC

v_call: TRBV7-9
clone_size: NA
d_call: NA
j_call: TRBJ1-6
cdr3_aa: CASSSRTSSYNSPLHF
cdr3_nt: TGTGCCAGCAGCTCCAGGACGAGCTCCTATAATTCACCCCTCCACTTT

v_call: TRBV5-1
clone_size: NA
d_call: TRBD2
j_call: TRBJ2-1
cdr3_aa: CASSLDVAGGRDNEQFF
cdr3_nt: TGCGCCAGCAGCTTGGATGTAGCGGGGGGACGGGACAATGAGCAGTTCTTC

v_call: TRBV20-1
clone_size: NA
d_call: NA
j_call: TRBJ2-5
cdr3_aa: CSARSDLSQETQYF
cdr3_nt: TGCAGTGCTAGGAGTGACTTGTCCCAAGAGACCCAGTACTTC

v_call: TRBV7-9
clone_size: NA
d_call: TRBD1
j_call: TRBJ2-5
cdr3_aa: CASSAPTGQRYEQYF
cdr3_nt: TGTGCCAGCAGCGCCCCTACGGGACAGCGCTATGAGCAGTACTTC

v_call: TRBV5-6
clone_size: few
d_call: NA
j_call: TRBJ2-7
cdr3_aa: CASSASSQHSYEQYF
cdr3_nt: TGTGCCAGCAGCGCAAGTAGCCAACACTCCTACGAGCAGTACTTC

v_call: TRBV20-1
clone_size: NA
d_call: TRBD2
j_call: TRBJ2-1
cdr3_aa: CSARDPRPGGYNEQFF
cdr3_nt: TGCAGTGCTAGAGATCCGCGCCCGGGAGGATACAATGAGCAGTTCTTC

v_call: TRBV4-3
clone_size: many
d_call: TRBD1
j_call: TRBJ2-7
cdr3_aa: CASSQTGTGPYEQYF
cdr3_nt: TGCGCCAGCAGCCAAACCGGGACAGGGCCCTACGAGCAGTACTTC

v_call: TRBV28
clone_size: few
d_call: NA
j_call: TRBJ2-3
cdr3_aa: CASSFVPGGGDPDTQYF
cdr3_nt: TGTGCCAGCAGTTTCGTCCCAGGAGGGGGTGATCCAGATACGCAGTATTTT

v_call: TRBV10-3
clone_size: few
d_call: TRBD1
j_call: TRBJ2-7
cdr3_aa: CAISELQGYEQYF
cdr3_nt: TGTGCCATCAGTGAATTACAGGGGTACGAGCAGTACTTC

v_call: TRBV4-3
clone_size: NA
d_call: TRBD1
j_call: TRBJ1-6
cdr3_aa: CASSQGAGSGTVHSPLHF
cdr3_nt: TGCGCCAGCAGCCAAGGAGCTGGGTCCGGGACAGTACATTCACCCCTCCACTTT

v_call: TRBV5-1
clone_size: NA
d_call: TRBD2
j_call: TRBJ2-3
cdr3_aa: CASRPGLAGDGTDTQYF
cdr3_nt: TGCGCCAGCAGACCGGGACTAGCGGGGGATGGGACAGATACGCAGTATTTT

v_call: TRBV20-1
clone_size: NA
d_call: NA
j_call: TRBJ2-5
cdr3_aa: CSTLKARETQYF
cdr3_nt: TGCAGTACCCTTAAGGCCCGAGAGACCCAGTACTTC

v_call: TRBV7-9
clone_size: NA
d_call: NA
j_call: TRBJ2-4
cdr3_aa: CTSSWQDPKNIQYF
cdr3_nt: TGTACCAGCAGCTGGCAGGATCCCAAAAACATTCAGTACTTC

v_call: TRBV13
clone_size: NA
d_call: NA
j_call: TRBJ1-2
cdr3_aa: CASSSNPTDYYGYTF
cdr3_nt: TGTGCCAGCAGCTCGAACCCTACAGATTACTATGGCTACACCTTC

v_call: TRBV6-6
clone_size: NA
d_call: TRBD1
j_call: TRBJ2-7
cdr3_aa: CASSYGDSGDYEQYF
cdr3_nt: TGTGCCAGCAGTTACGGGGACAGTGGGGACTACGAGCAGTACTTC

v_call: TRBV4-3
clone_size: few
d_call: NA
j_call: TRBJ2-7
cdr3_aa: CASGQGTGSYEQYF
cdr3_nt: TGCGCCAGCGGACAAGGGACTGGCTCCTACGAGCAGTACTTC

v_call: TRBV7-9
clone_size: NA
d_call: NA
j_call: TRBJ1-2
cdr3_aa: CASSFPLGLGARGYTF
cdr3_nt: TGTGCCAGCAGCTTTCCGCTCGGTCTGGGGGCGCGTGGCTACACCTTC

v_call: TRBV6-5
clone_size: NA
d_call: NA
j_call: TRBJ1-1
cdr3_aa: CASSYSHKAFF
cdr3_nt: TGTGCCAGCAGTTACTCGCACAAAGCTTTCTTT

v_call: TRBV6-5
clone_size: NA
d_call: NA
j_call: TRBJ2-1
cdr3_aa: CAIRSGSSYNEQFF
cdr3_nt: TGTGCCATCCGAAGCGGTAGCTCCTACAATGAGCAGTTCTTC

v_call: TRBV20-1
clone_size: NA
d_call: NA
j_call: TRBJ1-2
cdr3_aa: CSAAPAGAVDYTF
cdr3_nt: TGCAGTGCTGCCCCGGCAGGGGCGGTTGACTACACCTTC

v_call: TRBV29-1
clone_size: NA
d_call: NA
j_call: TRBJ2-5
cdr3_aa: CSVSGDTKETQYF
cdr3_nt: TGCAGCGTTAGCGGGGACACCAAAGAGACCCAGTACTTC

v_call: TRBV9
clone_size: NA
d_call: TRBD1
j_call: TRBJ2-5
cdr3_aa: CASSVEQGVYQETQYF
cdr3_nt: TGTGCCAGCAGCGTAGAACAGGGGGTCTACCAAGAGACCCAGTACTTC

v_call: TRBV20-1
clone_size: NA
d_call: NA
j_call: TRBJ2-1
cdr3_aa: CSARDYGSTSSPNEQFF
cdr3_nt: TGCAGTGCTAGAGATTATGGCTCCACCTCTTCTCCTAATGAGCAGTTCTTC

v_call: TRBV10-3
clone_size: NA
d_call: NA
j_call: TRBJ1-1
cdr3_aa: CAISDPAVGRAAGAGGNTEAFF
cdr3_nt: TGTGCCATCAGTGACCCCGCCGTTGGGAGGGCCGCTGGCGCTGGTGGGAACACTGAAGCTTTCTTT

v_call: TRBV7-2
clone_size: many
d_call: NA
j_call: TRBJ2-5
cdr3_aa: CASSLAGVGETQYF
cdr3_nt: TGTGCCAGCAGTTTAGCAGGAGTAGGCGAGACCCAGTACTTC

v_call: TRBV4-3
clone_size: NA
d_call: NA
j_call: TRBJ2-3
cdr3_aa: CASSHLTGSSTDTQYF
cdr3_nt: TGCGCCAGCAGCCATCTGACGGGCAGTAGCACAGATACGCAGTATTTT

v_call: TRBV29-1
clone_size: few
d_call: TRBD2
j_call: TRBJ2-3
cdr3_aa: CSAQRGKDTQYF
cdr3_nt: TGCAGCGCACAGCGGGGGAAGGATACGCAGTATTTT